This is a list of T cell receptor beta chains from one sample in a study of PD-1 blockade in classical Hodgkin lymphoma. Repertoires were generated with immunoSEQ multiplex PCR, while TCRdb's copy carries only in-frame clones and drops some. The data hold about 40,000 clones, with 75% to 90% observed a single time. This specimen consisted of peripheral blood mononuclear cells (PBMCs), obtained at baseline. The source of these receptors is a human donor with classical Hodgkin lymphoma. Each CDR3 is given with its conserved first and last residue. A D gene is named only where the DNA matches it firmly. Clone size, where shown, is once, few, many, or a class for clones that have expanded.

D gene	clone size	V gene	J gene	CDR3 DNA	CDR3 protein
TRBD1	-	TRBV5-1	TRBJ1-1	TGCGCCAGCAGTCCTCCGGGACAGGGGGGTGAAGCTTTCTTT	CASSPPGQGGEAFF
TRBD1	-	TRBV27	TRBJ1-6	TGTGCCAGCAGTGGACAGGGGCTATATTCACCCCTCCACTTT	CASSGQGLYSPLHF
TRBD1	once	TRBV28	TRBJ1-2	TGTGCCAGCAGTACCGGGACAGGGGGCGGCTATGGCTACACCTTC	CASSTGTGGGYGYTF
-	-	TRBV29-1	TRBJ2-3	TGCAGCGTTGAGGGGAGTGGCAGGATGGGGACGCAGTATTTT	CSVEGSGRMGTQYF
TRBD1	once	TRBV5-6	TRBJ1-1	TGTGCCAGCAGCTTCGGACAGGGGTGGGCTGAAGCTTTCTTT	CASSFGQGWAEAFF
-	-	TRBV11-2	TRBJ1-2	TGTGCCAGCAGCTTCTCCGGGACAAACTATGGCTACACCTTC	CASSFSGTNYGYTF
-	-	TRBV5-1	TRBJ2-3	TGCGCCAGCAGCTTGGGGGGAACTAGCACAGATACGCAGTATTTT	CASSLGGTSTDTQYF
-	-	TRBV5-8	TRBJ1-6	TGTGCCAGCAGCTTGGAGGGAATGAGAAATTCACCCCTCCACTTT	CASSLEGMRNSPLHF
-	-	TRBV5-6	TRBJ1-1	TGTGCCAGCAGCTTGGAGGTCTTCGGGGGGAACACTGAAGCTTTCTTT	CASSLEVFGGNTEAFF
-	-	TRBV5-1	TRBJ1-3	TGCGCCAGCAGCTTGGGGGCCATCTTAGGCTCTGGAAACACCATATATTTT	CASSLGAILGSGNTIYF
TRBD2	once	TRBV9	TRBJ2-5	TGTGCCAGCAGCGTGGGACTAGCTCTGGAGGAAGAGACCCAGTACTTC	CASSVGLALEEETQYF
-	-	TRBV28	TRBJ2-7	TGTGCCAGCAGTTTGACCTCCCGGCAGGGTGGGGAGCAGTACTTC	CASSLTSRQGGEQYF
-	-	TRBV6-5	TRBJ2-1	TGTGCCAGCACTAGAGATAGGGGGTACAATGAGCAGTTCTTC	CASTRDRGYNEQFF
-	once	TRBV5-4	TRBJ2-3	TGTGCCAGCAGCTGGGATACAGATACGCAGTATTTT	CASSWDTDTQYF
-	-	TRBV19	TRBJ2-7	TGTGCCAGTAGTGTTAATGCGGAGAGCTCCTACGAGCAGTACTTC	CASSVNAESSYEQYF
TRBD2	few	TRBV18	TRBJ2-5	TGTGCCAGCTCACCACCTAGCGGGGCCCAAGAGACCCAGTACTTC	CASSPPSGAQETQYF
TRBD1	-	TRBV6-1	TRBJ2-1	TGTGCCAGCAGTGAGGACCCGAGGGGACAGGTTGAGCAGTTCTTC	CASSEDPRGQVEQFF
-	-	TRBV7-3	TRBJ2-3	TGTGCCAGCAGCTTGTTCTCCACAGATACGCAGTATTTT	CASSLFSTDTQYF
TRBD1	-	TRBV18	TRBJ2-7	TGTGCCAGCTCACTACACTCTCTCGGGACAGGGGGCGTCAACGAGCAGTACTTC	CASSLHSLGTGGVNEQYF
-	-	TRBV4-2	TRBJ1-5	TGTGCCAGCAGCCAAGAGGGTCAGCCCCAGCATTTT	CASSQEGQPQHF
TRBD1	-	TRBV5-1	TRBJ2-3	TGCGCCAGCAGGGACAGGCCAACTAGCACAGATACGCAGTATTTT	CASRDRPTSTDTQYF
-	-	TRBV20-1	TRBJ1-2	TGCAGTGCCCTGGACAGCTATGGCTACACCTTC	CSALDSYGYTF
TRBD1	-	TRBV19	TRBJ1-2	TGTGCCAGTAGTATGGAGGACAGGGCCAACTATGGCTACACCTTC	CASSMEDRANYGYTF
-	once	TRBV10-3	TRBJ1-4	TGTGCCATCAGTCCCGGGAGGGGTAAAGGGGAAAAACTGTTTTTT	CAISPGRGKGEKLFF
-	-	TRBV10-3	TRBJ2-5	TGTGCCATCAGTCCCCCAGGGATGGAGACCCAGTACTTC	CAISPPGMETQYF
-	once	TRBV6-1	TRBJ1-5	TGTGCCAGCAGTTCGCAGGGGATTAGCAATCAGCCCCAGCATTTT	CASSSQGISNQPQHF
-	-	TRBV27	TRBJ2-2	TGTGCCAGCAGTTTATCGGTTCCTCCGAACACCGGGGAGCTGTTTTTT	CASSLSVPPNTGELFF
-	-	TRBV5-1	TRBJ2-3	TGCGCCAGCAGCTTTGGACGGGGCAGCACAGATACGCAGTATTTT	CASSFGRGSTDTQYF
TRBD1	-	TRBV5-1	TRBJ1-2	TGCGCCAGCAGCCAGGTCCCGGGACAGGGACGAAGCTATGGCTACACCTTC	CASSQVPGQGRSYGYTF
-	-	TRBV7-3	TRBJ2-5	TGTGCCAGCAGCGAGGGACCCCAAGAGACCCAGTACTTC	CASSEGPQETQYF
-	-	TRBV9	TRBJ2-5	TGTGCCAGCAGCGTATATGCCGTGGCGGGGGCCTTTCAAGAGACCCAGTACTTC	CASSVYAVAGAFQETQYF
TRBD1	few	TRBV7-9	TRBJ2-7	TGTGCCAGCAGCCGGGACAGGGAGTACGAGCAGTACTTC	CASSRDREYEQYF
TRBD2	-	TRBV4-2	TRBJ2-1	TGTGCCAGCAGCCAACGACTAGCTGCGGGGAGCTCCTACAATGAGCAGTTCTTC	CASSQRLAAGSSYNEQFF
-	once	TRBV19	TRBJ2-2	TGTGCCAGTAGTCAGACCGGTATCACCGGGGAGCTGTTTTTT	CASSQTGITGELFF
-	-	TRBV4-2	TRBJ1-4	TGTGCCAGCAGCCAAGTGCGGGGAGGGGCAACTAATGAAAAACTGTTTTTT	CASSQVRGGATNEKLFF
-	-	TRBV7-9	TRBJ1-1	TGTGCCAGCAGCTTAGAAAGTGGTATCACTGAAGCTTTCTTT	CASSLESGITEAFF
-	-	TRBV5-1	TRBJ2-3	TGCGCCAGCAGCTGGGGGGGCTCAGATACGCAGTATTTT	CASSWGGSDTQYF
-	-	TRBV7-3	TRBJ1-1	TGTGCCAGCAGCCCCGGGGGGAACACTGAAGCTTTCTTT	CASSPGGNTEAFF
TRBD1	medium-sized	TRBV19	TRBJ1-4	TGTGCCAGTAGTTGGGACAGGGGTGATGAAAAACTGTTTTTT	CASSWDRGDEKLFF
TRBD2	-	TRBV19	TRBJ2-3	TGTGCCAGTAAGCGGGGGGAAGGCACAGATACGCAGTATTTT	CASKRGEGTDTQYF
-	-	TRBV7-8	TRBJ1-2	TGTGCCAGCAGCTTGTGGAGTGAGGTTATCAGTGGCTACACCTTC	CASSLWSEVISGYTF
TRBD1	-	TRBV7-2	TRBJ1-3	TGTGCCAGCGCTTGGACAGGATCTGGAAACACCATATATTTT	CASAWTGSGNTIYF
-	-	TRBV11-1	TRBJ2-3	TGTGCCAGCAGCTTTTTGGGACTCAGCACAGATACGCAGTATTTT	CASSFLGLSTDTQYF
-	once	TRBV6-6	TRBJ2-2	TGTGCCAGCTTAGTAGGGAACACCGGGGAGCTGTTTTTT	CASLVGNTGELFF
TRBD1	-	TRBV7-9	TRBJ2-5	TGTGCCAGCAGCTCAACAGGGGAGTGGGAGACCCAGTACTTC	CASSSTGEWETQYF
TRBD2	few	TRBV6-1	TRBJ2-4	TGTGCCAGCAGTGTCCCGGGACTAGCGGGACGAGCCAAAAACATTCAGTACTTC	CASSVPGLAGRAKNIQYF
-	-	TRBV6-6	TRBJ1-1	TGTGCCAGCAGCGCCGTCGGCAGGCTGAACACTGAAGCTTTCTTT	CASSAVGRLNTEAFF
-	-	TRBV28	TRBJ2-7	TGTGCCAGCAGAGAGCCCCTCTACGAGCAGTACTTC	CASREPLYEQYF
-	-	TRBV7-9	TRBJ2-7	TGTGCCAGCAGCCCTCGGACTTCCTCCTACGAGCAGTACTTC	CASSPRTSSYEQYF